The 29 T cell receptor beta chains in this list originate from one sample, sequenced in a study of cytomegalovirus exposure and HLA in healthy donors (dated by TCRdb to 2017 to 2019). Library preparation used the immunoSEQ multiplex PCR assay. TCRdb retrieved this table from immuneACCESS and kept in-frame rearrangements only. Not all clones are present; in checked studies, unresolved V genes account for under half, and no reason is known for the remainder. Across this sample there are 90,000 or so clones, with roughly 85% seen only once. The ten largest make up approximately 22% of the sample. The sample taken for sequencing was PBMCs. The receptors shown here come from a man aged 18 to 29 in good health and CMV-seropositive.

V is TRBV9 and J is TRBJ2-7, with D perhaps matching TRBD1 (7 bases). Between the trimmed V and J ends, which lost 2 bases and 3 bases, there was a span of 12 bases. CDR1 and CDR2 (germline): SGDLS, YYNGEE. There are 14 residues in the CDR3. The CDR3 protein is CASSVGGQNYEQYF. DNA for the CDR3: TGTGCCAGCAGCGTGGGGGGACAGAACTACGAGCAGTACTTC.

This clone appeared many times. The gene calls are TRBV5-1 and TRBJ1-2, with D unclear. The V and J ends lost 2 bases and 0 bases respectively, with 2 bases between them. The CDR3 covers 12 residues. CDR1 is SGHRS and CDR2 is YFSETQ in the germline V gene. CDR3 nucleotides: TGCGCCAGCAGCTTCACTAACTATGGCTACACCTTC. Translation gives CASSFTNYGYTF.

V usage is TRBV28 and J usage is TRBJ1-5; 7 nucleotides align to TRBD1. CDR1 and CDR2 (germline): MDHEN, SYDVKM. The J segment lost 13 bases and the V segment lost 7 bases, leaving 10 bases of the junction unmatched. CDR3 length: 12 residues. In nucleotides, the CDR3 is TGTGCCAGCAAACAGGGGATTTATGCGCAGCATTTT. Protein product: CASKQGIYAQHF. Supplemented by reference TRBV28 and TRBJ1-5, the full variable domain reads DVKVTQSSRYLVKRTGEKVFLECVQDMDHENMFWYRQDPGLGLRLIYFSYDVKMKEKGDIPEGYSVSREKKERFSLILESASTNQTSMYLCASKQGIYAQHFGDGTRLSIL.

This chain links TRBV6-1 with TRBJ2-3; D not resolved. The CDR3 totals 15 residues. Germline V gives CDR1 MNHNS, CDR2 SASEGT. Deletions cut 5 bases from V and 1 base from J, with 13 bases between. In DNA, the CDR3 is TGTGCCAGCAGTCCCGCTACCTACGGCACAGATACGCAGTATTTT. Protein: CASSPATYGTDTQYF.

The chain uses TRBV11-3 and TRBJ1-3, with TRBD1 matching over 7 bases. The germline gives CDR1 SGHNT, CDR2 YENEEA. With V trimmed by 2 bases and J by 1 base, 14 bases remained unmatched. This CDR3 contains 19 residues. CDR3 in amino acids: CASSLFSPGTASSGNTIYF. The CDR3 region has the DNA TGTGCCAGCAGCTTATTTTCCCCCGGGACAGCCTCGTCTGGAAACACCATATATTTT. The entire variable domain, with the rest obtained from reference TRBV11-3 and TRBJ1-3, is as follows: EAGVVQSPRYKIIEKKQPVAFWCNPISGHNTLYWYLQNLGQGPELLIRYENEEAVDDSQLPKDRFSAERLKGVDSTLKIQPAELGDSAVYLCASSLFSPGTASSGNTIYFGEGSWLTVV.

The chain uses TRBV7-9 and TRBJ2-1, with 8 bases matching TRBD2. CDR3 length: 12 residues. Per the germline V gene, CDR1 is SEHNR and CDR2 is FQNEAQ (reference sequence). Germline trimming cut 4 bases from V and 10 bases from J; bases unmatched to any gene: 3. CDR3 bases: TGTGCCAGCAGCTCGGGACTAGGCGAGCAGTTCTTC. Protein: CASSSGLGEQFF.

This clone was counted only a few times. The chain has TRBV5-1 and TRBJ2-7; a possible D gene is TRBD2 (5 bases). The CDR3 runs to 11 residues. V lost 4 bases to trimming and J lost 4 bases, with 6 bases between them. Per the germline V gene, CDR1 is SGHRS and CDR2 is YFSETQ. The CDR3, as DNA: TGCGCCAGCAGCCGGGGATACGAGCAGTACTTC. Translating gives CASSRGYEQYF.

The chain recombines TRBV10-3 with TRBJ2-3, with D tentatively TRBD2 (7 bases). The CDR3 consists of 14 residues. The V end was cut by 4 bases, the J end by 2 bases, with 10 bases between. Germline-derived CDR1 and CDR2 are ENHRY and SYGVKD. The DNA of the CDR3 is TGTGCCATCAGTGTTGGGGGGGCCACAGATACGCAGTATTTT. Residues: CAISVGGATDTQYF.

This clone was seen a single time. V usage is TRBV7-9 and J usage is TRBJ1-3; 7 nucleotides match TRBD1. The CDR3 consists of 15 residues. Trimming cost V 5 bases and J 1 base; bases outside gene matches: 5. Germline loops: CDR1 SEHNR, CDR2 FQNEAQ (reference sequence). CDR3 region: CASSLSTGSGNTIYF. The CDR3 bases are TGTGCCAGCAGCCTATCGACAGGGTCTGGAAACACCATATATTTT.

The rearrangement joins TRBV27 to TRBJ1-1, with no clear D. The CDR3 runs to 15 residues. V was clipped by 5 bases and J by 4 bases, with 17 bases between them. CDR1 is MNHEY, CDR2 SMNVEV, per germline (reference sequence). The chain's CDR3 is CASSGVSGGGTEAFF. The CDR3 DNA reads TGTGCCAGCAGTGGAGTCAGTGGCGGCGGCACTGAAGCTTTCTTT.

V is TRBV6-5 and J is TRBJ2-3; 7 positions agree with TRBD1. This CDR3 is 15 amino acids long. Germline trimming cut 2 bases from V and 6 bases from J; bases unmatched to any gene: 8. Per the germline V gene, CDR1 is MNHEY and CDR2 is SVGAGI. The CDR3 region is CASSYRGPTDDTQYF. As DNA, the CDR3 is TGTGCCAGCAGTTACAGGGGGCCCACCGACGATACGCAGTATTTT.

The chain couples TRBV27 to TRBJ2-3; TRBD2 matches 8 bases. Germline-derived CDR1 and CDR2 are MNHEY and SMNVEV (reference sequence). V trimming: 0 bases; J trimming: 5 bases; junction bases outside the gene matches: 7. The CDR3 runs 16 residues. The CDR3, as DNA: TGTGCCAGCAGTTTATCGAGTAGCGGGACCGTAGATACGCAGTATTTT. As protein: CASSLSSSGTVDTQYF.

The genes are TRBV4-1 and TRBJ2-3; D perhaps matches TRBD1 (6 bases). Trimming cost V 0 bases and J 4 bases, with 11 bases left between them. Per the germline V gene, CDR1 is MGHRA and CDR2 is YSYEKL. This CDR3 contains 15 residues. CDR3 in DNA: TGCGCCAGCAGCCAAGAACAGGGTGCGGCAGATACGCAGTATTTT. Protein sequence: CASSQEQGAADTQYF.

This sequence joins TRBV2 and TRBJ2-7; no definite D call. Trimming cost V 6 bases and J 2 bases, with 11 bases left between them. The V gene's germline CDR1 is SNHLY and CDR2 FYNNEI. The CDR3 runs to 13 residues. CDR3: CASSWADPYEQYF. The CDR3 DNA sequence: TGTGCCAGCAGCTGGGCAGACCCCTACGAGCAGTACTTC.

The genes are TRBV4-1 and TRBJ2-7, with 14 bases lining up with TRBD2. Per the germline V gene, CDR1 is MGHRA and CDR2 is YSYEKL. The CDR3 loop spans 16 amino acids. Trimming at V came to 2 bases and at J to 3 bases, leaving 3 bases not matched to a gene. Here the CDR3 reads CASSQKGLAGGYEQYF. The DNA for the CDR3 is TGCGCCAGCAGCCAAAAAGGACTAGCGGGAGGCTACGAGCAGTACTTC.

This clone was seen a handful of times. J is TRBJ2-2 and V is TRBV11-2; 7 positions agree with TRBD2. Trimming removed 4 bases from V and 4 bases from J; junction bases left unmatched: 9. Germline values: CDR1 SGHAT, CDR2 FQNNGV. CDR3 length: 16 residues. The CDR3, as DNA: TGTGCCAGCAGCTCCGAGATGGGGAGGGTCACCGGGGAGCTGTTTTTT. This encodes CASSSEMGRVTGELFF.

This clone showed up just once. This chain links TRBV6-5 with TRBJ2-5, with TRBD1 matching over 7 bases. This CDR3 is built from 15 residues. V was clipped by 0 bases and J by 1 base; unmatched bases: 2. Germline values: CDR1 MNHEY, CDR2 SVGAGI. As DNA, the CDR3 is TGTGCCAGCAGTTACTCCGGGACAGTCCAAGAGACCCAGTACTTC. Translation gives CASSYSGTVQETQYF.

For the CDR3, the DNA is TGTGCCAGCTCACCATCCGAACTAGCGATCGCTAGCACAGATACGCAGTATTTT. Its translation is CASSPSELAIASTDTQYF. The V call is TRBV18, the J call TRBJ2-3, with 7 bases fitting TRBD2. The CDR3 length is 18 residues. Germline lookup yields CDR1 KGHSH and CDR2 LQKENI. Trimming cost V 2 bases and J 0 bases; bases outside gene matches: 11.

The chain couples TRBV11-1 to TRBJ2-1; D gene uncertain. CDR3 length: 13 amino acids. Germline lookup yields CDR1 SGHAT and CDR2 FQDESV (reference sequence). With 5 bases removed from V and 6 bases from J, the gap between germline ends came to 11 bases. The CDR3, as DNA: TGTGCCAGCAGCCCACGGGTCTCCAATGAGCAGTTCTTC. It codes for CASSPRVSNEQFF.

The chain links TRBV11-2 to TRBJ1-5; D remains ambiguous. V was cut by 0 bases and J by 6 bases, with 6 bases left in between. CDR3 size: 13 residues. Germline lookup yields CDR1 SGHAT and CDR2 FQNNGV. Written as DNA, the CDR3 is TGTGCCAGCAGCTTAGAAGGAGGTCAGCCCCAGCATTTT. This codes for CASSLEGGQPQHF.

The V gene is TRBV9, the J gene TRBJ1-2, with D perhaps TRBD1 (6 bases). Germline values: CDR1 SGDLS, CDR2 YYNGEE. The CDR3 spans 14 residues. Trimming removed 0 bases from V and 3 bases from J, with 9 bases in between. The CDR3 sequence is CASSVDRVDYGYTF. In DNA, the CDR3 is TGTGCCAGCAGCGTAGACAGGGTTGACTATGGCTACACCTTC.

V usage is TRBV7-9 and J usage is TRBJ2-5; 10 nucleotides match TRBD1. This CDR3 contains 14 residues. V trimming: 5 bases; J trimming: 7 bases; junction bases outside the gene matches: 7. Germline V lookup: CDR1 SEHNR, CDR2 FQNEAQ (reference sequence). The CDR3 protein is CASSPDRGRVTQYF. CDR3 nucleotide sequence: TGTGCCAGCAGCCCAGACAGGGGGCGGGTGACCCAGTACTTC.

J is TRBJ1-5 and V is TRBV15, with D perhaps matching TRBD1 (5 bases). The CDR3 is 16 residues long. CDR1 is LNHNV and CDR2 is YYDKDF in the germline V gene (reference sequence). Trimming shortened V by 3 bases and J by 1 base, and 13 bases separated the two germline ends. CDR3 sequence (DNA): TGTGCCACCAGCAGTCGACAGAACCGGAGCAATCAGCCCCAGCATTTT. This gives the protein CATSSRQNRSNQPQHF.

The chain couples TRBV6-5 to TRBJ2-7; TRBD1 matches 7 bases. J lost 7 bases, V lost 1 base, and 13 bases had no gene match. Per the germline V gene, CDR1 is MNHEY and CDR2 is SVGAGI. The length of the CDR3 is 16 residues. The CDR3 sequence is CASSYFGTVPKGEQYF. The DNA for the CDR3 is TGTGCCAGCAGTTACTTCGGGACAGTCCCAAAAGGGGAGCAGTACTTC.

This chain connects TRBV2 to TRBJ2-1; maybe TRBD2 (5 bases). Germline V gene data show CDR1 as SNHLY and CDR2 as FYNNEI. Trimming cost V 8 bases and J 3 bases, with 14 bases left between them. The CDR3 sequence is 14 residues long. CDR3 DNA sequence: TGTGCCAGCTTGTTAACGGGAAGCTACAATGAGCAGTTCTTC. This gives the protein CASLLTGSYNEQFF.

The chain joins TRBV2 to TRBJ2-7, with a weak D call TRBD2 (5 bases). The CDR3 totals 11 residues. CDR1 is SNHLY and CDR2 is FYNNEI in the germline V gene. Trimming pared 8 bases from V and 12 bases from J, leaving 17 bases between. CDR3 nucleotide sequence: TGTGCCAGCGTGAGGGAAGCGATGGGGTACGTC. It encodes CASVREAMGYV.

The genes are TRBV2 and TRBJ2-2, with 9 bases that match TRBD1. V shed 7 bases, J shed 12 bases, and the junction held 9 bases outside the gene matches. This CDR3 comprises 13 residues. Germline V gene lookup returns CDR1 SNHLY and CDR2 FYNNEI. Written as DNA, the CDR3 is TGTGCCAGCACCGAAGGACAGGGGACAAAGCTGTTTTTT. Protein product: CASTEGQGTKLFF. Complete variable domain (other parts from reference TRBV2 and TRBJ2-2): EPEVTQTPSHQVTQMGQEVILRCVPISNHLYFYWYRQILGQKVEFLVSFYNNEISEKSEIFDDQFSVERPDGSNFTLKIRSTKLEDSAMYFCASTEGQGTKLFFGEGSRLTVL.

This chain uses TRBV27 with TRBJ2-7, with 9 bases aligning to TRBD2. Germline CDR1 MNHEY, CDR2 SMNVEV (reference sequence). The CDR3 has 14 residues. V lost 5 bases, J lost 7 bases, and 9 bases stayed unmatched. Here the CDR3 DNA reads TGTGCCAGCAGTCCCGGGACTAGCTCCTTGGAGCAGTACTTC. This translates into CASSPGTSSLEQYF.

This sequence joins TRBV4-2 and TRBJ2-3; 13 bases line up with TRBD2. Per the germline V gene, CDR1 is LGHNA and CDR2 is YNFKEQ. J lost 5 bases, V lost 4 bases, and 24 bases had no gene match. The CDR3 covers 22 residues. DNA for the CDR3: TGTGCCAGCAGCCGAGCAGGTTCCGCACTAGCGGGAGGGGAGATGGCAATAGATACGCAGTATTTT. As protein: CASSRAGSALAGGEMAIDTQYF.